This TCR beta chain was sequenced in a study of CD8 T cells in ankylosing spondylitis. Whole-study findings and limits: It appeared that ankylosing spondylitis blood was characterized by a TCR beta motif of fewer than ten highly homologous variants. Disease-linked clones bore a CD8+ phenotype, appearing relatively rarely in peripheral blood.

TCRdb called the 5' RACE reads again in MiXCR, with one record for every CDR3 protein. The sample includes under 450,000 distinct CDR3 sequences, 17% of them seen just once. On this clonotype: No antigen is known for it.

The CDR3 length is 16 residues. Trimming cost V 0 bases and J 0 bases; bases outside gene matches: 4. CDR1 and CDR2 (germline): SGHNT, YENEEA. The rearrangement links TRBV11-3 to TRBJ2-7, with 8 positions matching TRBD2. The source material was blood, either unsorted or a sorted T cell fraction (not recorded which). This TCR was recovered from a male donor with ankylosing spondylitis. CDR3 amino acids: CASSLESGGYSYEQYF. The CDR3 DNA reads TGTGCCAGCAGCTTAGAGAGCGGGGGATACTCCTACGAGCAGTACTTC.